This T cell receptor beta chain was recorded in a study of blood T cell repertoires in COVID-19. Across the whole study: Some COVID-19 samples were acute and others convalescent; all came from the United States, Italy and Spain. Sample material is recorded as cDNA or gDNA derived from T cells, B-cell-depleted T cells, or PBMCs.

Trimming removed 3 bases at V and 7 bases at J, with 13 bases between. The CDR3 loop spans 14 amino acids. CDR1 and CDR2 from the germline V gene are MDHEN and SYDVKM. This clone was recorded only once. Source study methods: Nucleated cell number was recorded as an estimate derived from reference gene primer amplification. Clones were read by immunoSEQ multiplex PCR, and TCRdb kept only the in-frame ones, dropping some. For V, J and clone size, that table is used; D and trimming come from the DNA. Of 250,000 or so clones listed, about 89% were seen once; the top ten hold 8.5% to 9%. J is TRBJ1-5 and V is TRBV28; perhaps TRBD1 as D (6 bases). The origin of this receptor is a man in his forties with active or convalescent COVID-19. The sequenced sample consisted of peripheral blood. Here the CDR3 DNA reads TGTGCCAGCAGTTTGTGGATCAGGGGCCAGCCCCAGCATTTT. It encodes CASSLWIRGQPQHF.